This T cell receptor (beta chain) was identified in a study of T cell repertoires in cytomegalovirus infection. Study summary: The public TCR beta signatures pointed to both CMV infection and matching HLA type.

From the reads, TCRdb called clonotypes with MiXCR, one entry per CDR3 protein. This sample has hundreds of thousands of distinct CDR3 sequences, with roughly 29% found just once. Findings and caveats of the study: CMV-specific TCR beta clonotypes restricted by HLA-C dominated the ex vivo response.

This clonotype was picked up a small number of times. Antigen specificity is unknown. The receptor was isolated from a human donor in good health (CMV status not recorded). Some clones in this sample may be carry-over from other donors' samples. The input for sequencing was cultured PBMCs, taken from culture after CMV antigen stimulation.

CDR3 nucleotide sequence: TGTGCCAGCAGCGCCGGACAGGGTTCCTACGAGCAGTACTTC. This codes for CASSAGQGSYEQYF. The chain is built from TRBV7-3 and TRBJ2-7; TRBD1 matches 8 bases. The V segment lost 5 bases and the J segment 1 base; nucleotides outside the gene matches: 4. Germline CDR1 SGHTA, CDR2 FQGTGA. The CDR3 is made up of 14 amino acids.